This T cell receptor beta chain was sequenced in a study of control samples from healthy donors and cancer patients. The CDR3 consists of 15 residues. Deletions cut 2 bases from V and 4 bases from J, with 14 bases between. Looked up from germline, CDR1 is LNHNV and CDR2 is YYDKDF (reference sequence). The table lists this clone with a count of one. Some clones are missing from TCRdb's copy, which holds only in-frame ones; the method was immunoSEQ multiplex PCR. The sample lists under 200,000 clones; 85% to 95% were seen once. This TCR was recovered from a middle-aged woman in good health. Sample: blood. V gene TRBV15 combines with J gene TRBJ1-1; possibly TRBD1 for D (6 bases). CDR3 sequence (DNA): TGTGCCACCAGCAGAAGATCACAGGGATTCACTGAAGCTTTCTTT. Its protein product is CATSRRSQGFTEAFF.